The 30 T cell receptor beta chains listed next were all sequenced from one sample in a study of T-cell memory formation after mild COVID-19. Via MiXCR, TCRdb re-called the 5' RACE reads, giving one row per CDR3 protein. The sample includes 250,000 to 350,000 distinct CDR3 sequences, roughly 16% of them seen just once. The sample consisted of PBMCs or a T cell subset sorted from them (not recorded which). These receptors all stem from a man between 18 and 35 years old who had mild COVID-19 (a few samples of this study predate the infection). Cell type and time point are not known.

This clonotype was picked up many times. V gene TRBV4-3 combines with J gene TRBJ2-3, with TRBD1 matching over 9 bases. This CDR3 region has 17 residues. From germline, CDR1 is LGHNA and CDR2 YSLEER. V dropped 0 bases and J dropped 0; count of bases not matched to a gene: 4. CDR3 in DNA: TGCGCCAGCAGCCAAGATCGGGGACAGGGTAGCACAGATACGCAGTATTTT. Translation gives CASSQDRGQGSTDTQYF.

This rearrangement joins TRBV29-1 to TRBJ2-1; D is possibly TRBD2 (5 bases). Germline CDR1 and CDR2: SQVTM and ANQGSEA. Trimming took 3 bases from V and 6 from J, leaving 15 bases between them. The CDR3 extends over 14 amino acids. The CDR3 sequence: CSVDRGYGSNEQFF. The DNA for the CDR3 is TGCAGCGTTGATAGAGGGTACGGGTCCAATGAGCAGTTCTTC.

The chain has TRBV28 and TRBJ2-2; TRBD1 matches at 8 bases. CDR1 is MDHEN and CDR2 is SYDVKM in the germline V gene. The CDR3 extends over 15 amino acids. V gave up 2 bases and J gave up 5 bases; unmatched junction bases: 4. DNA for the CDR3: TGTGCCAGCAGTTTAGGCAGGGGGCGGACCGGGGAGCTGTTTTTT. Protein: CASSLGRGRTGELFF.

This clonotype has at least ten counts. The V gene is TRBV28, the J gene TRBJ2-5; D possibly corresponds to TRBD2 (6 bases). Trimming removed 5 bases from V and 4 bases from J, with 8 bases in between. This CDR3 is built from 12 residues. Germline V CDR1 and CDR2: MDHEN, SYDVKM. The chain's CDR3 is CASSPAGETQYF. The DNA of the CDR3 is TGTGCCAGCAGTCCAGCGGGAGAGACCCAGTACTTC. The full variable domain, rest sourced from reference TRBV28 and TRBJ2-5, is DVKVTQSSRYLVKRTGEKVFLECVQDMDHENMFWYRQDPGLGLRLIYFSYDVKMKEKGDIPEGYSVSREKKERFSLILESASTNQTSMYLCASSPAGETQYFGPGTRLLVL.

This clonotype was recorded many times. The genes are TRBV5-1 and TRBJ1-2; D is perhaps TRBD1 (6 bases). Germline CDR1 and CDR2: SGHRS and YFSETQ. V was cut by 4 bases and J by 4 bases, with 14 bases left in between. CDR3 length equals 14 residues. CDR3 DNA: TGCGCCAGCAGCCAGGTTGGACAGTCCTATGGCTACACCTTC. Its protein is CASSQVGQSYGYTF.

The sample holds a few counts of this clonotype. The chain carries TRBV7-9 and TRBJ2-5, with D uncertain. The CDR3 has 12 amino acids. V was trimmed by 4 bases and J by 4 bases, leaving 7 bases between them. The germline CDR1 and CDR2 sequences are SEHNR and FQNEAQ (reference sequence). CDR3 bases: TGTGCCAGCAGCTCTCTTGGAGAGACCCAGTACTTC. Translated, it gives CASSSLGETQYF.

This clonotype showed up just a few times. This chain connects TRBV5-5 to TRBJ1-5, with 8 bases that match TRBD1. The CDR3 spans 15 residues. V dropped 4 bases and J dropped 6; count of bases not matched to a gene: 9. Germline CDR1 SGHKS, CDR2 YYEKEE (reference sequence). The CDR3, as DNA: TGTGCCAGCAGCCGGACGCAGGGGGCGGGTCAGCCCCAGCATTTT. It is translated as CASSRTQGAGQPQHF. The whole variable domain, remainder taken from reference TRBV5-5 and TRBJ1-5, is DAGVTQSPTHLIKTRGQQVTLRCSPISGHKSVSWYQQVLGQGPQFIFQYYEKEERGRGNFPDRFSARQFPNYSSELNVNALLLGDSALYLCASSRTQGAGQPQHFGDGTRLSIL.

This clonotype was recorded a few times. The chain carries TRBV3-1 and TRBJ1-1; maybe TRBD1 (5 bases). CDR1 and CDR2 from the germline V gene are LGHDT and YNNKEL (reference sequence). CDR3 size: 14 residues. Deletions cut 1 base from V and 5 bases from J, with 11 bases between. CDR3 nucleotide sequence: TGTGCCAGCAGCCAAGTACAAGGGGAAACTGAAGCTTTCTTT. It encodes CASSQVQGETEAFF.

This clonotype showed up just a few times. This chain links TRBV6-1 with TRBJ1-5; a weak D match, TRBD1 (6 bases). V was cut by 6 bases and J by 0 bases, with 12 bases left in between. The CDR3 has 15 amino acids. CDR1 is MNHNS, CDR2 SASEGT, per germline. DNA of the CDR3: TGTGCCAGCAGAGACGGACAGAATAGCAATCAGCCCCAGCATTTT. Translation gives CASRDGQNSNQPQHF.

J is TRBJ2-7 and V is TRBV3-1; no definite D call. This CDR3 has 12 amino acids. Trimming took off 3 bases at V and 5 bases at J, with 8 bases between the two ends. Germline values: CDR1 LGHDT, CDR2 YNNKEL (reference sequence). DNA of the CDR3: TGTGCCAGCAGCCATCTCCGGAACGAGCAGTACTTC. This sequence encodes CASSHLRNEQYF.

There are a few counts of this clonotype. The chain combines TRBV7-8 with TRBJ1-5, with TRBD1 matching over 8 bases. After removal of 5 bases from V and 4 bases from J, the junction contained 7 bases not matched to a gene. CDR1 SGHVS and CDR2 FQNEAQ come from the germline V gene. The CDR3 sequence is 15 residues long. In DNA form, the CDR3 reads TGTGCCAGCAGCCGCGACAGGGGAGGGAATCAGCCCCAGCATTTT. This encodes CASSRDRGGNQPQHF.

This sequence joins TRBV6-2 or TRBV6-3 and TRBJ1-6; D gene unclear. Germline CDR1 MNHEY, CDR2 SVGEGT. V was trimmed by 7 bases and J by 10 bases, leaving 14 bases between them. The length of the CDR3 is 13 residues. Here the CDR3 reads CASNPTTSSPLHF. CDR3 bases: TGTGCCAGCAACCCGACGACATCCTCACCCCTCCACTTT.

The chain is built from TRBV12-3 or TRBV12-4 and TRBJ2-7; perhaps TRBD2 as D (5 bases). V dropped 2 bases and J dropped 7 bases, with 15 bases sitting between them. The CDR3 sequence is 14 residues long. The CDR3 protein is CASSLWASRGEQYV. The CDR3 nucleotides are TGTGCCAGCAGTTTATGGGCCTCTAGAGGGGAGCAGTACGTC.

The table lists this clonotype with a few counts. The CDR3 DNA is TGTGCCAGCAGTTCGTTGACGGAGAACACTGAAGCTTTCTTT. Protein product: CASSSLTENTEAFF. The V gene is TRBV12-3 or TRBV12-4, the J gene TRBJ1-1; no firm D call. There are 14 residues in the CDR3. V dropped 4 bases and J dropped 1 base, with 10 bases sitting between them.

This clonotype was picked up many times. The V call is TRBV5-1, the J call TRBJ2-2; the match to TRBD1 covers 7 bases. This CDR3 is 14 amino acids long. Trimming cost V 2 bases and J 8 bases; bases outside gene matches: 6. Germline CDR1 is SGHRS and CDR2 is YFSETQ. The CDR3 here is CASSFTPGQGELFF. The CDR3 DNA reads TGCGCCAGCAGCTTTACACCGGGACAGGGGGAGCTGTTTTTT.

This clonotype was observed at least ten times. The CDR3 reads CASHGVTGELFF. The CDR3 nucleotides are TGTGCCAGCCACGGGGTCACCGGGGAGCTGTTTTTT. The chain is built from TRBV6-5 and TRBJ2-2, with a tentative D call TRBD2 (5 bases). V lost 8 bases and J lost 4, with 8 bases in between. This CDR3 has 12 residues. Per germline, CDR1 MNHEY and CDR2 SVGAGI.

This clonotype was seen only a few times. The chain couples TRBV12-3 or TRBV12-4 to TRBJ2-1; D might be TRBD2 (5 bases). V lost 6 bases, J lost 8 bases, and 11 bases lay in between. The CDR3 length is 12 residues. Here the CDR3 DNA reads TGTGCCAGCAGCAACGAGGGTTATGAGCAGTTCTTC. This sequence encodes CASSNEGYEQFF.

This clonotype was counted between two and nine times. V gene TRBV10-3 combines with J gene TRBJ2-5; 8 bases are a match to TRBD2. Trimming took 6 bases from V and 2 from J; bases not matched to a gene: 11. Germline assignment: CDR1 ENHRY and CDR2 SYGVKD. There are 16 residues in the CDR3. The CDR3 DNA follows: TGTGCCATCAGCGAAGGGAAGCGGGGGCCACAAGAGACCCAGTACTTC. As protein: CAISEGKRGPQETQYF.

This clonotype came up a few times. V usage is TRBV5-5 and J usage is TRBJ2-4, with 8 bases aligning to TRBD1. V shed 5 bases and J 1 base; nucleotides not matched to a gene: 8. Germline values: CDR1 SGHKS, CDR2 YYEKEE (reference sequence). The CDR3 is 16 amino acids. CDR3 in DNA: TGTGCCAGCAGTCCCCAGGGGGCAGGGGCCAAAAACATTCAGTACTTC. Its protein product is CASSPQGAGAKNIQYF. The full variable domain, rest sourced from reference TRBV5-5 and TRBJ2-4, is DAGVTQSPTHLIKTRGQQVTLRCSPISGHKSVSWYQQVLGQGPQFIFQYYEKEERGRGNFPDRFSARQFPNYSSELNVNALLLGDSALYLCASSPQGAGAKNIQYFGAGTRLSVL.

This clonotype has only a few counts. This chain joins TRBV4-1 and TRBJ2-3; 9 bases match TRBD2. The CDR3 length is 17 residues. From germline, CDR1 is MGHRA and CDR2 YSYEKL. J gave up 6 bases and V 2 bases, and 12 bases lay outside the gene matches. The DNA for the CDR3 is TGCGCCAGCAGCCAATTTGGAGTTGGCGGGGGGGCCGATACGCAGTATTTT. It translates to CASSQFGVGGGADTQYF.

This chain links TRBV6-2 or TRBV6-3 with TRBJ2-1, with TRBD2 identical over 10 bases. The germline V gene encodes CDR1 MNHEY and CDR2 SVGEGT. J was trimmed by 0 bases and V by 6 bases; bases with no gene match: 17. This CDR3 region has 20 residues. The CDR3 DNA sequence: TGTGCCAGCAGCCCTAACGGGGGACTAGCGCCTGCCAGCTCCTACAATGAGCAGTTCTTC. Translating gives CASSPNGGLAPASSYNEQFF.

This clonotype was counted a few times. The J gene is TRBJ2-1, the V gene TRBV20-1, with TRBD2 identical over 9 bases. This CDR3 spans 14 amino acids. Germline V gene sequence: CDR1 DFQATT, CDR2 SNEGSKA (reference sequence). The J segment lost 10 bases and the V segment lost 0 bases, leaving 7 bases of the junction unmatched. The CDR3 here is CSARDPLAGKEQFF. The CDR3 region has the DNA TGCAGTGCTAGAGATCCCCTAGCGGGGAAAGAGCAGTTCTTC.

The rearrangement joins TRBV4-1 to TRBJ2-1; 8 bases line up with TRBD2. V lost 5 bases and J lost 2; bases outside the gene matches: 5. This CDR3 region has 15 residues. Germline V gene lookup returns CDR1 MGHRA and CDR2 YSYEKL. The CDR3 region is CASSFIGGAYNEQFF. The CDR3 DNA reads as TGCGCCAGCAGCTTCATCGGGGGGGCCTACAATGAGCAGTTCTTC.

The CDR3 reads CASSYLGPEVNEQFF. The CDR3, as DNA: TGTGCCAGCAGTTACCTGGGACCGGAGGTAAATGAGCAGTTCTTC. The gene calls are TRBV6-5 and TRBJ2-1; the D gene could be TRBD1 or TRBD2 (5 bases each). The CDR3 extends over 15 amino acids. With 2 bases removed from V and 7 bases from J, the gap between germline ends came to 15 bases. Germline V gene data show CDR1 as MNHEY and CDR2 as SVGAGI.

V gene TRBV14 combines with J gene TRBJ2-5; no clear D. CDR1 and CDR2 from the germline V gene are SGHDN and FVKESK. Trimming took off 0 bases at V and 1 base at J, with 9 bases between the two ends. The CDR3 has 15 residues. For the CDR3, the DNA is TGTGCCAGCAGCCAAGATTTGAACAGCCAAGAGACCCAGTACTTC. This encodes CASSQDLNSQETQYF.

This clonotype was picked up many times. The CDR3 here is CASSTRTGDGELFF. The CDR3 bases are TGTGCCAGCAGCACCCGGACAGGAGACGGGGAGCTGTTTTTT. The V and J genes are TRBV5-5 and TRBJ2-2; 7 positions agree with TRBD1. The CDR3 length is 14 residues. Trimming at V came to 4 bases and at J to 7 bases, leaving 7 bases not matched to a gene. Germline CDR1 reads SGHKS; CDR2 reads YYEKEE (reference sequence).

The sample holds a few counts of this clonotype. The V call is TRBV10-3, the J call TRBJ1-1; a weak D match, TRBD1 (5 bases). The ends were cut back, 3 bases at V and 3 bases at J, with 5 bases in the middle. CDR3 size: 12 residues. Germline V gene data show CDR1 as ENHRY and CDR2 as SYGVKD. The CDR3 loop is CAISDRDTEAFF. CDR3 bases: TGTGCCATCAGTGACAGGGACACTGAAGCTTTCTTT.

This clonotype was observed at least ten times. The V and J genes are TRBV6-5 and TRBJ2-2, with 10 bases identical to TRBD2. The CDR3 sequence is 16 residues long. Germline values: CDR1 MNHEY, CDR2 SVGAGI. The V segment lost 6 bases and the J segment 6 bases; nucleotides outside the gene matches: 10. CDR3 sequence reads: CASSRPSGGLSGELFF. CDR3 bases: TGTGCCAGCAGCCGACCTAGCGGGGGTCTCTCCGGGGAGCTGTTTTTT.

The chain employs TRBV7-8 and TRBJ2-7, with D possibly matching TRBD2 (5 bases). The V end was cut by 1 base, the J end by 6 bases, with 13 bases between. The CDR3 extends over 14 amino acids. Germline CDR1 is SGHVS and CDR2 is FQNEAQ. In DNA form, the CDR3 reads TGTGCCAGCAGCTTAGTGAGGTCCGGGGTCGAGCAGTACTTC. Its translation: CASSLVRSGVEQYF.

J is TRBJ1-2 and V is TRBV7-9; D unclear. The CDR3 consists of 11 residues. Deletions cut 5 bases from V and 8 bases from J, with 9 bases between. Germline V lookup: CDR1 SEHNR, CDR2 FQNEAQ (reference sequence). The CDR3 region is CASSKLWGYTF. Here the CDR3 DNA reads TGTGCCAGCAGCAAATTGTGGGGCTACACCTTC.